These T cell receptor beta chains were read from a single sample in a study of blood T cell repertoires in COVID-19. TCRdb's table, derived via immunoSEQ multiplex PCR, lists solely in-frame clones and lacks some. The sample yields around 270,000 clones, roughly 84% seen once. Sequenced input: peripheral blood. Source of these receptors: a woman in her 40s who had recovered from COVID-19. Each CDR3 is given with its conserved first and last residue. The D gene is left open where the match is weak. Some rows mark clone size as missing; the rest say once, few, many or name a class of expanded clone.

TRBV6-5	TRBJ2-3	-	-	TGTGCCAGCAGTTATATCCGTAGCACAGATACGCAGTATTTT	CASSYIRSTDTQYF
TRBV29-1	TRBJ1-3	-	TRBD1	TGCAGCGTTGATACAGGGGGTAGCGGAAACACCATATATTTT	CSVDTGGSGNTIYF
TRBV3-1/TRBV3-2	TRBJ1-5	-	-	TGTGCCAGCAGCCAGGGGGGGAGCAATCAGCCCCAGCATTTT	CASSQGGSNQPQHF
TRBV14	TRBJ2-7	-	TRBD2	TGTGCCAGCAGCCAATTTGCCCTGGGAGGGGCCGACGAGCAGTACTTC	CASSQFALGGADEQYF
TRBV19	TRBJ2-1	-	TRBD1	TGTGCCAGTACTCGGGGACAGCTCAATGAGCAGTTCTTC	CASTRGQLNEQFF
TRBV19	TRBJ1-2	-	TRBD1	TGTGCCAGTAATACAGGGGGGTACTATGGCTACACCTTC	CASNTGGYYGYTF
TRBV28	TRBJ2-7	-	TRBD1	TGTGCCAGCACCCCGCGGACAGGGGAGTCCTACGAGCAGTACTTC	CASTPRTGESYEQYF
TRBV28	TRBJ1-4	-	-	TGTGCCATCTCCGGAGGAGGGACTAATGAAAAACTGTTTTTT	CAISGGGTNEKLFF
TRBV2	TRBJ1-1	-	-	TGTGCCAGCAGTGAAGCCCCCCCCGGGGGACTCCTTGAAGCTTTCTTT	CASSEAPPGGLLEAFF
TRBV28	TRBJ2-2	few	TRBD1	TGTGCCAGCAGTTTGGGGCCGGGACAGGGAAACACCGGGGAGCTGTTTTTT	CASSLGPGQGNTGELFF
TRBV5-1	TRBJ2-1	-	TRBD1	TGCGCCAGCAGCGCGGGGACAGGGACATACAATGAGCAGTTCTTC	CASSAGTGTYNEQFF
TRBV7-2	TRBJ2-5	-	TRBD2	TGTGCCAGCAGCCCGGGAGGGGCCCAAGAGACCCAGTACTTC	CASSPGGAQETQYF
TRBV5-4	TRBJ2-1	-	-	TGTGCCAGCAGCCAGCGCGCGGAGCAGTTCTTC	CASSQRAEQFF
TRBV19	TRBJ2-7	-	TRBD1	TGTGCCAGTAGTCCGCAACAGGGGAACTACGAGCAGTACTTC	CASSPQQGNYEQYF
TRBV5-1	TRBJ1-6	-	-	TGCGCCAGCAGCTTGGTCCAGGGCTCCTATAATTCACCCCTCCACTTT	CASSLVQGSYNSPLHF
TRBV30	TRBJ1-6	-	-	TGTGCCTGGACCCCGGAGGGTTATTCACCCCTCCACTTT	CAWTPEGYSPLHF
TRBV5-1	TRBJ1-1	-	-	TGCGCCAGCAGCCCGGGCCCCGGGGCTGAAGCTTTCTTT	CASSPGPGAEAFF
TRBV2	TRBJ2-7	-	-	TGTGCCAGCATTATGGACAACTCCTACGAGCAGTACTTC	CASIMDNSYEQYF
TRBV7-9	TRBJ1-5	few	-	TGTGCCAGCAGTCGGGACATTAGCAATCAGCCCCAGCATTTT	CASSRDISNQPQHF
TRBV19	TRBJ1-5	few	-	TGTGCCAGTAGTATGACAGCGGGTCGAGGCAATCAGCCCCAGCATTTT	CASSMTAGRGNQPQHF
TRBV5-4	TRBJ2-5	-	TRBD2	TGTGCCAGCAGCTTGAATTTAGCGGGGGGGAGAGAGACCCAGTACTTC	CASSLNLAGGRETQYF
TRBV6-2/TRBV6-3	TRBJ2-5	-	TRBD2	TGTGCCAGCAGTTATGTAGCGGGGTGGGCGAGCTATCAAGAGACCCAGTACTTC	CASSYVAGWASYQETQYF
TRBV9	TRBJ1-4	-	-	TGTGCCAGCAGCGTAGTCGGGAATCCGGATGAAAAACTGTTTTTT	CASSVVGNPDEKLFF
TRBV27	TRBJ1-5	few	TRBD1	TGTGCCAGCAGCGGACAGGGGGTAAGACAGCCCCAGCATTTT	CASSGQGVRQPQHF
TRBV7-9	TRBJ2-7	-	TRBD1	TGTGCCAGCAGCTTAGGGGACAGGGGTCCTAAGCCCTACGAGCAGTACTTC	CASSLGDRGPKPYEQYF
TRBV19	TRBJ1-1	-	TRBD1	TGTGCCAGTAGCAAGCAGGGGACAGCGAACACTGAAGCTTTCTTT	CASSKQGTANTEAFF
TRBV5-1	TRBJ2-5	-	-	TGCGCCAGCAGCCTTAAAATCCAGGCACTCCAAGAGACCCAGTACTTC	CASSLKIQALQETQYF
TRBV28	TRBJ1-2	-	-	TGTGCCAGCAGTAACAGGTCTAACTATGGCTACACCTTC	CASSNRSNYGYTF
TRBV30	TRBJ1-4	-	TRBD1	TGTGCCTGGAGTACGGGACAGGCTAATGAAAAACTGTTTTTT	CAWSTGQANEKLFF
TRBV19	TRBJ1-2	-	-	TGTGCCACCCGGACTCCGGGTTATGGCTACACCTTC	CATRTPGYGYTF
TRBV5-1	TRBJ2-7	once	TRBD2	TGCGCCAGCAGTTGGTCCTACGGGGGGGCCTACGAGCAGTACTTC	CASSWSYGGAYEQYF
TRBV4-1	TRBJ2-2	-	-	TGCGCCAGCAGCCAAAATCAGAACACCGGGGAGCTGTTTTTT	CASSQNQNTGELFF
TRBV5-1	TRBJ1-2	-	TRBD1	TGCGCCAGCAGCTTGGGGACAGGCTATGGCTACACCTTC	CASSLGTGYGYTF
TRBV28	TRBJ2-3	-	TRBD2	TGTGCCACGAACCCGGGACTAGCGACAGATACGCAGTATTTT	CATNPGLATDTQYF
TRBV6-2/TRBV6-3	TRBJ2-1	-	-	TGTGCCAGCAGTACCCTACGGGACTTTACCTACAATGAGCAGTTCTTC	CASSTLRDFTYNEQFF
TRBV5-1	TRBJ2-1	-	-	TGCGCCAGCTCTACAGGTTTAAGCTCCTACAATGAGCAGTTCTTC	CASSTGLSSYNEQFF
TRBV19	TRBJ2-7	-	-	TGTGCCAGTAGTCTTCAGGGGTCGAGCTACGAGCAGTACTTC	CASSLQGSSYEQYF
TRBV19	TRBJ2-7	-	TRBD2	TGTGCCAGTATTGGGGGGGACTCCTACGAGCAGTACTTC	CASIGGDSYEQYF
TRBV24-1	TRBJ2-5	-	TRBD1	TGTGCCACCAGTGAATCCGGGACAGGGCAGGAGACCCAGTACTTC	CATSESGTGQETQYF
TRBV5-1	TRBJ2-4	-	-	TGCGCCAGCCGCCAGGCGCAGGGGAACATTCAGTACTTC	CASRQAQGNIQYF
TRBV2	TRBJ1-4	-	-	TGTGCCAGCCGACCAGGGCCCGGTAATGAAAAACTGTTTTTT	CASRPGPGNEKLFF
TRBV4-1	TRBJ2-4	few	-	TGCGCCAGCAGCCAAGATAAAGCCAAAAACATTCAGTACTTC	CASSQDKAKNIQYF
TRBV6-5	TRBJ1-1	-	TRBD1	TGTGCCAGCACTATGACAGGGCGCATGAACACTGAAGCTTTCTTT	CASTMTGRMNTEAFF
TRBV7-9	TRBJ1-4	-	TRBD1	TGTGCCAGCAGCCTCCTCGGGCAGGGGGGCGAAAAACTGTTTTTT	CASSLLGQGGEKLFF
TRBV4-1	TRBJ1-4	-	-	TGCGCCAGCAGCCAAGGATCGACAGCCATTAATGAAAAACTGTTTTTT	CASSQGSTAINEKLFF
TRBV2	TRBJ2-2	-	TRBD1	TGTGCCAGCAGGCCAGACAGGGGTAACACCGGGGAGCTGTTTTTT	CASRPDRGNTGELFF
TRBV6-1	TRBJ2-7	-	-	TGTGCCAGCAGTGAATGGAGCAGGGCACGGGAGCAGTACTTC	CASSEWSRAREQYF
TRBV6-1	TRBJ2-5	few	-	TGTGCCAGCAGTGAAGCCGTCGGGGGACAAGAGACCCAGTACTTC	CASSEAVGGQETQYF
TRBV5-1	TRBJ1-2	-	TRBD1	TGCGCCAGCAGCTTCGAGGGGGCGCCTGGCTACACCTTC	CASSFEGAPGYTF
TRBV27	TRBJ1-5	few	-	TGTGCCAGCAGTAGAAGCCAGGGTAGCAATCAGCCCCAGCATTTT	CASSRSQGSNQPQHF
TRBV7-2	TRBJ2-5	-	TRBD2	TGTGCCAGCAGCTTCAGGGCCGGGACTAGCGTAGAGACCCAGTACTTC	CASSFRAGTSVETQYF
TRBV19	TRBJ1-4	-	TRBD1	TGTGCCAGTAGTATCCAGACAGGGCGTTATGAAAAACTGTTTTTT	CASSIQTGRYEKLFF
TRBV6-6	TRBJ2-5	once	-	TGTGCCAGCAGTTACGGTTTGGGGGCGGTAAGAGAGACCCAGTACTTC	CASSYGLGAVRETQYF
TRBV19	TRBJ2-1	once	-	TGTGCCAGTACCTCGCCGACCCAGGGGATGAATGAGCAGTTCTTC	CASTSPTQGMNEQFF